This T cell receptor (beta chain) was retrieved from a study of T cells in Graves' hyperthyroidism and ophthalmopathy (dated by TCRdb to between 2019 and 2020). Context from the whole study: Peripheral blood was sampled at the time of initial diagnosis, prior to any treatment. In addition, the study compared T-cell repertoires in thyroid tissue and in blood from roughly 6 Graves' hyperthyroidism patients. After blood sampling, hyperthyroidism patients were treated with methimazole at a starting dose of 30 mg daily, and ophthalmopathy patients were treated with high-dose intravenous methylprednisolone. According to the paper, TCR Vbeta CDR3 sequencing was carried out on 135 peripheral blood samples, which came from over 40 ophthalmopathy, 75 or so hyperthyroidism and some 17 progressor patients. An independent validation cohort of under 20 hyperthyroidism patients and 17 patients who later progressed to ophthalmopathy tested prospective prediction of ophthalmopathy. The approximately 90 discovery patients were randomly split 7:3 into training and test sets. To identify TCR V-J signatures that set the groups apart, the researchers used a discovery cohort of 90 to 100 patients, made up of some 41 with Graves' ophthalmopathy and some 58 with stable Graves' hyperthyroidism.

The full study reports these points: Sample size was not statistically predetermined, and blinding of investigators to group allocation was not performed. In validation, the model predicted progression to ophthalmopathy with 60% to 71% sensitivity and less than 80% specificity, a median of 6.5 months before onset. Ophthalmopathy was separated from stable hyperthyroidism by a 13 V-J signature model, with 85% to 90% sensitivity and about 81% specificity obtained in cross-validation and 80%/75% obtained in testing. Most expanded thyroid clonotypes (frequency above 0.001) were also detected in blood, suggesting blood repertoires may reflect thyroid immune responses.

Cut back by 4 bases and 4 bases, the V and J ends lie 8 bases apart. In the germline V gene, CDR1 corresponds to MNHEY and CDR2 to SVGEGT. The CDR3 measures 13 amino acids from cysteine to phenylalanine. The retained sequence is limited to the CDR3, 39 bases, with the frame set at the first base. TCR beta CDR3 regions were amplified from RNA transcripts. For the first round of RT-PCR on the TCR CDR3, the HTBI primer set was used together with the Qiagen OneStep RT-PCR kit. Libraries were constructed in a second round of multiplex PCR, after which size selection and purification were performed. The libraries were sequenced on an Illumina HiSeq2000 using paired-end 100 bp reads. Per the authors' processing: SOAPnuke was used to process the raw data, removing reads that contained adapters or uncalled bases, had a mean Phred below 15, or lacked an exact match to the constant primer or identifier. High-quality paired reads were merged using COPE v1.2.5, and each unique nucleotide sequence was defined as a clonotype. MiTCR v1.1 was used to align clonotypes to the IMGT TRBV, TRBD and TRBJ reference segments. Only V-J combinations with frequency above 0.0001, covering about 99% of repertoires, were analysed. The TCS score was defined as F50 (clonal expansion) divided by E x V (chaos), with BLOSUM62-based TCRdist calculated between CDR3 peptides within each V-J. Welch's t-statistics and random forest reduced several hundred V-J features to around 14, which were used in a naive Bayes classifier (R e1071). Clones were called with MiXCR by TCRdb after fastp trimmed the public reads at Q25, and only in-frame beta chains were retained. Each entry merges the rows of one CDR3 protein and shows their most common DNA and genes. The V and J calls were determined by TCRdb, not by the authors. The sample table holds around 280,000 distinct CDR3 sequences, of which less than 15% were seen once. The ten largest clonotypes hold 6% to 8% of the sample.

Hyperthyroidism patients were newly diagnosed, had a disease duration of under 2 months, and were aged 18 to 65 years. Patients with uncontrolled infections, other autoimmune diseases, pregnancy or lactation were excluded. Diagnoses relied on clinical symptoms, serum thyroxine and TRAb, thyroid ultrasound and orbital computed tomography. Blood from progressor patients was drawn when they were first diagnosed with hyperthyroidism, before any ophthalmopathy symptoms appeared. Ficoll-Paque density gradient centrifugation was used to isolate PBMCs from about 10 ml of fresh peripheral blood. Patients classed as progressors first received a Graves' hyperthyroidism diagnosis and then went on to develop ophthalmopathy during follow-up. Total RNA was extracted using Trizol reagent, and RNA quality was assessed on an Agilent 2100 Bioanalyzer. This clonotype was seen at least ten times. Its target antigen remains unknown. Per-base quality was not reported, and no clone a single base away is much larger than it.

Recombination joined TRBV6-2 or TRBV6-3 with TRBJ1-5, with no confidently assigned D gene. The source is a woman in her twenties or thirties with Graves' hyperthyroidism that later progressed to Graves' ophthalmopathy. Sequences were obtained from blood. The CDR3 reads CASSSGFNQPQHF. At the DNA level, the sequence is TGTGCCAGCAGTTCAGGTTTTAATCAGCCCCAGCATTTT.